Below are 17 T cell receptor beta chains sequenced from a single sample in a study of T cell repertoires in cytomegalovirus infection. These TCRs' antigens remain unknown. TCRdb passed the reads through MiXCR, listing each CDR3 protein once. The sample has fewer than 60,000 distinct CDR3 sequences, around 19% seen once. The input for sequencing was CD8+ T cells from cultured PBMCs, taken from culture after CMV antigen stimulation. These TCRs come from a human donor in good health (CMV status not recorded). Some clones in this sample may be carry-over from other donors' samples.

CDR3 in DNA: TGCAGTGCTGCAAGCTTGGGGACGGCCCCTTCCAATCAGCCCCAGCATTTT. Protein: CSAASLGTAPSNQPQHF. The V and J genes are TRBV20-1 and TRBJ1-5, with TRBD1 as a possible D gene (5 bases). Trimming stripped 5 bases from V and 3 bases from J, with 23 bases between. The germline V gene has CDR1 DFQATT and CDR2 SNEGSKA (reference sequence). The CDR3 loop spans 17 amino acids.

This clonotype was found a few times. An end of the junction does not agree with germline; a read error may underlie this. This chain connects TRBV12-3 or TRBV12-4 to TRBJ1-1; D call uncertain. This CDR3 is built from 9 residues. CDR3 region: CASSPPDIF. Written as DNA, the CDR3 is TGTGCCAGCAGTCCCCCAGATATTTTC.

The V gene is TRBV7-6, the J gene TRBJ2-1, with a possible D match to TRBD1 (6 bases). This CDR3 is built from 13 residues. V lost 2 bases and J 8 bases, leaving 10 bases between the germline ends. CDR1 SGHVS and CDR2 FNYEAQ come from the germline V gene. In DNA form, the CDR3 reads TGTGCCAGCAGCTTACCCCCAGGGGATGAGCAGTTCTTC. Translation gives CASSLPPGDEQFF.

This clonotype was seen a few times. This sequence joins TRBV20-1 and TRBJ1-1; D perhaps matches TRBD1 (6 bases). This CDR3 is 14 amino acids long. V dropped 8 bases and J dropped 3 bases, with 19 bases sitting between them. The germline gives CDR1 DFQATT, CDR2 SNEGSKA (reference sequence). CDR3 bases: TGCAGTCCCTGGGGGGCAGGCTCTTACACTGAAGCTTTCTTT. Amino acids: CSPWGAGSYTEAFF.

V is TRBV28 and J is TRBJ1-5, with D perhaps matching TRBD1 (5 bases). The CDR3 contains 15 residues. From germline, CDR1 is MDHEN and CDR2 SYDVKM. V shed 5 bases and J shed 4 bases, with 15 bases lying between them. The DNA of the CDR3 is TGTGCCAGCAGTAGGACCGGAGAGGGGAATCAGCCCCAGCATTTT. Protein: CASSRTGEGNQPQHF.

The rearrangement uses TRBV13 and TRBJ1-2; 10 positions agree with TRBD1. This CDR3 is 17 amino acids long. Per the germline V gene, CDR1 is PRHDT and CDR2 is FYEKMQ (reference sequence). J was trimmed by 4 bases and V by 0 bases; bases with no gene match: 8. The CDR3, as DNA: TGTGCCAGCAGCTTAGGCCGGTGGGACAGGGGACTCTATGGCTACACCTTC. Its protein product is CASSLGRWDRGLYGYTF.

The chain combines TRBV27 with TRBJ2-7; 10 bases map to TRBD1. CDR3 length equals 14 residues. After removal of 6 bases from V and 5 bases from J, the junction contained 7 bases not matched to a gene. Germline V gene sequence: CDR1 MNHEY, CDR2 SMNVEV (reference sequence). This CDR3 is CASRRQGARDEQYF. In nucleotides, the CDR3 is TGTGCCAGCAGAAGACAGGGGGCTCGAGACGAGCAGTACTTC.

V usage is TRBV19 and J usage is TRBJ1-1, with 9 bases matching TRBD1. This CDR3 contains 14 residues. The germline gives CDR1 LNHDA, CDR2 SQIVND (reference sequence). V shed 6 bases and J 1 base; nucleotides not matched to a gene: 3. The CDR3 DNA sequence: TGTGCCAGTAGCCCGGACAGGGGGAACACTGAAGCTTTCTTT. Translation gives CASSPDRGNTEAFF. Full variable domain (rest looked up from reference TRBV19 and TRBJ1-1): DGGITQSPKYLFRKEGQNVTLSCEQNLNHDAMYWYRQDPGQGLRLIYYSQIVNDFQKGDIAEGYSVSREKKESFPLTVTSAQKNPTAFYLCASSPDRGNTEAFFGQGTRLTVV.

This clonotype was seen a handful of times. The V call is TRBV28, the J call TRBJ2-1, with 10 positions matching TRBD2. The CDR3 contains 15 residues. Germline V gene lookup returns CDR1 MDHEN and CDR2 SYDVKM. After removal of 6 bases from V and 10 bases from J, the junction contained 12 bases not matched to a gene. CDR3 nucleotide sequence: TGTGCCAGCAGGCCGGAAAGCGGGGGGGCCGGGGAGCAGTTCTTC. As protein: CASRPESGGAGEQFF.

This clonotype was picked up a small number of times. This rearrangement joins TRBV9 to TRBJ1-6, with D perhaps TRBD1 (6 bases). The CDR3 spans 14 residues. Trimming took off 3 bases at V and 3 bases at J, with 7 bases between the two ends. Germline V gene lookup returns CDR1 SGDLS and CDR2 YYNGEE. CDR3 sequence reads: CASSADSYNSPLHF. CDR3 sequence (DNA): TGTGCCAGCAGCGCGGACAGCTATAATTCACCCCTCCACTTT.

J is TRBJ2-3 and V is TRBV9; perhaps TRBD1 as D (6 bases). CDR1 is SGDLS, CDR2 YYNGEE, per germline. The CDR3 totals 15 residues. V dropped 0 bases and J dropped 4 bases, with 12 bases sitting between them. CDR3 amino acids: CASSVGISGADTQYF. In DNA form, the CDR3 reads TGTGCCAGCAGCGTAGGAATCTCAGGGGCAGATACGCAGTATTTT.

The V gene is TRBV7-6, the J gene TRBJ1-3; TRBD1 might be the D (5 bases). Per the germline V gene, CDR1 is SGHVS and CDR2 is FNYEAQ. This CDR3 contains 15 residues. Between the trimmed V and J ends, which lost 4 bases and 0 bases, there was a span of 10 bases. The CDR3 sequence is CASSSPTVSGNTIYF. The CDR3 coding sequence is TGTGCCAGCAGCTCCCCGACAGTCTCTGGAAACACCATATATTTT. The complete variable domain, with remaining parts taken from reference TRBV7-6 and TRBJ1-3, reads GAGVSQSPRYKVTKRGQDVALRCDPISGHVSLYWYRQALGQGPEFLTYFNYEAQQDKSGLPNDRFSAERPEGSISTLTIQRTEQRDSAMYRCASSSPTVSGNTIYFGEGSWLTVV.

This clonotype showed up just a few times. CDR3 loop: CASSLSQGQPQHF. The CDR3, as DNA: TGTGCCAGCAGCTTGTCCCAGGGACAGCCCCAGCATTTT. V gene TRBV7-8 combines with J gene TRBJ1-5, with D maybe TRBD1 (5 bases). Per the germline V gene, CDR1 is SGHVS and CDR2 is FQNEAQ. This CDR3 contains 13 residues. The germline V and J ends were trimmed by 3 bases and 7 bases, with 10 bases remaining between them.

The sample holds a few counts of this clonotype. The rearrangement links TRBV11-2 to TRBJ2-1; D unresolved. V lost 5 bases to trimming and J lost 8 bases, with 10 bases between them. CDR1 is SGHAT and CDR2 is FQNNGV in the germline V gene. This CDR3 has 12 residues. CDR3: CASSPYGDEQFF. CDR3 DNA sequence: TGTGCCAGCAGCCCTTACGGCGATGAGCAGTTCTTC.

The table lists this clonotype with a few counts. This rearrangement joins TRBV12-3 or TRBV12-4 to TRBJ2-7; possible D gene TRBD1, 5 bases. The CDR3 is 15 residues long. V was shortened by 6 bases and J by 4 bases, with 19 bases between the two germline ends. The CDR3: CASSLPDRSFYEQYF. CDR3 sequence (DNA): TGTGCCAGCAGCCTCCCCGACAGAAGTTTTTACGAGCAGTACTTC.

CDR3 loop: CASSVDRGSYEQYF. CDR3 coding DNA: TGTGCCAGTAGTGTCGACAGGGGATCCTACGAGCAGTACTTC. The chain employs TRBV19 and TRBJ2-7, with 8 positions matching TRBD1. Trimming cost V 5 bases and J 1 base; bases outside gene matches: 4. The germline V gene encodes CDR1 LNHDA and CDR2 SQIVND (reference sequence). The CDR3 covers 14 residues.

The chain is built from TRBV7-2 and TRBJ2-3; TRBD2 agrees at 7 bases. The CDR3 is 17 amino acids. Germline lookup yields CDR1 SGHTA and CDR2 FQGNSA. Germline trimming cut 3 bases from V and 2 bases from J; bases unmatched to any gene: 11. The CDR3 region is CASSFRPAGLDTDTQYF. The DNA of the CDR3 is TGTGCCAGCAGCTTTCGCCCAGCGGGGCTTGACACAGATACGCAGTATTTT. Complete variable domain (other parts from reference TRBV7-2 and TRBJ2-3): GAGVSQSPSNKVTEKGKDVELRCDPISGHTALYWYRQSLGQGLEFLIYFQGNSAPDKSGLPSDRFSAERTGGSVSTLTIQRTQQEDSAVYLCASSFRPAGLDTDTQYFGPGTRLTVL.